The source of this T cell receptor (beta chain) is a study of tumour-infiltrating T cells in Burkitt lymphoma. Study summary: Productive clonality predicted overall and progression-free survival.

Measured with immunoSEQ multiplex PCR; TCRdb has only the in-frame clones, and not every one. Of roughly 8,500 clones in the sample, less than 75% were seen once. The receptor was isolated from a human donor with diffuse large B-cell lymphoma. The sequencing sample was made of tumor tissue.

The CDR3 DNA reads TGTGCCAGCAGGGGACTAGCGGGGGGCTACAATGAGCAGTTCTTC. The encoded protein is CASRGLAGGYNEQFF. The J gene is TRBJ2-1, the V gene TRBV2; 15 nucleotides agree with TRBD2. Germline CDR1 SNHLY, CDR2 FYNNEI. The CDR3 length is 15 residues. Trimming cost V 6 bases and J 3 bases; bases outside gene matches: 0.